The sequence of this T cell receptor (beta chain) was determined in a study of blood T cell repertoires in COVID-19. About the study: COVID-19 samples from acute and convalescent phases originated in the United States, Italy and Spain.

Profiled with immunoSEQ multiplex PCR; TCRdb holds only in-frame clones, not every one. The table lists some 45,000 clones, nearly 80% of them singletons. The V gene's germline CDR1 is MNHNY and CDR2 SVGAGI (reference sequence). Trimming removed 0 bases from V and 7 bases from J, with 6 bases in between. This CDR3 contains 12 residues. The receptor was isolated from a man between 65 and 85 years old with acute or convalescent COVID-19. Input material: peripheral blood. The V call is TRBV6-6, the J call TRBJ1-2; no definite D call. Here the CDR3 DNA reads TGTGCCAGCAGTTACTCGGAGGGTGGCTACACCTTC. The encoded protein is CASSYSEGGYTF.